Shown below are 20 T cell receptor beta chains from a single sample sequenced in a study of blood T cell repertoires in COVID-19. The data were produced by immunoSEQ multiplex PCR, yet TCRdb's version contains in-frame clones alone and is incomplete. Among tens of thousands of clones, around nine tenths were seen once, and the ten largest hold 8.5%. Material for sequencing was peripheral blood. These receptors came from a man in his sixties with active COVID-19.

This clone was found once. The chain recombines TRBV7-6 with TRBJ2-1; D unresolved. CDR1 is SGHVS and CDR2 is FNYEAQ in the germline V gene. Trimming shortened V by 2 bases and J by 0 bases, and 11 bases separated the two germline ends. The CDR3 is 16 amino acids. The CDR3 bases are TGTGCCAGCAGCTTATTCGGCGGAGTCTCCTACAATGAGCAGTTCTTC. Translated, it gives CASSLFGGVSYNEQFF.

The chain carries TRBV20-1 and TRBJ2-7; D is ambiguous. Germline V gene sequence: CDR1 DFQATT, CDR2 SNEGSKA (reference sequence). The CDR3 is 11 amino acids. Trimming took off 3 bases at V and 1 base at J, with 4 bases between the two ends. The CDR3 sequence: CSASGSYEQYF. The CDR3 nucleotides read TGCAGTGCTAGCGGTTCCTACGAGCAGTACTTC.

This chain uses TRBV5-6 with TRBJ2-3; D is perhaps TRBD2 (6 bases). The CDR3 contains 16 residues. Trimming shortened V by 4 bases and J by 2 bases, and 17 bases separated the two germline ends. Germline V gene data show CDR1 as SGHDT and CDR2 as YYEEEE. The CDR3 nucleotides read TGTGCCAGCAGCCCGGGGGTGGGGATTTACACAGATACGCAGTATTTT. Its translation is CASSPGVGIYTDTQYF.

This rearrangement joins TRBV2 to TRBJ2-7, with TRBD2 as a possible D gene (6 bases). The CDR3 has 11 residues. V was clipped by 7 bases and J by 5 bases, with 9 bases between them. Per germline, CDR1 SNHLY and CDR2 FYNNEI. DNA for the CDR3: TGTGCCAGCACCCCGGGAGACGAGCAGTACTTC. Translated: CASTPGDEQYF. The entire variable domain, with the rest obtained from reference TRBV2 and TRBJ2-7, is as follows: EPEVTQTPSHQVTQMGQEVILRCVPISNHLYFYWYRQILGQKVEFLVSFYNNEISEKSEIFDDQFSVERPDGSNFTLKIRSTKLEDSAMYFCASTPGDEQYFGPGTRLTVT.

The rearrangement links TRBV4-1 to TRBJ2-7, with TRBD1 matching 8 bases. This CDR3 has 17 residues. Germline V gene data show CDR1 as MGHRA and CDR2 as YSYEKL. The trim removed 0 bases at V and 3 bases at J, leaving 10 bases unmatched. Here the CDR3 DNA reads TGCGCCAGCAGCCAAGACCAAGAGGGGACAGGAATCTACGAGCAGTACTTC. The encoded protein is CASSQDQEGTGIYEQYF.

This chain uses TRBV11-2 with TRBJ2-3; 11 bases are a match to TRBD2. This CDR3 spans 15 amino acids. Per germline, CDR1 SGHAT and CDR2 FQNNGV. V trimming: 5 bases; J trimming: 3 bases; junction bases outside the gene matches: 4. CDR3 protein: CASSAGLAVTDTQYF. The CDR3 DNA sequence: TGTGCCAGCAGCGCGGGACTAGCGGTGACAGATACGCAGTATTTT.

The J gene is TRBJ1-2, the V gene TRBV12-3 or TRBV12-4; no clear D. The CDR3 runs to 13 residues. The V and J ends lost 6 bases and 3 bases respectively, with 11 bases between them. CDR3 protein: CASSPVDYYGYTF. The CDR3, as DNA: TGTGCCAGCAGCCCTGTTGACTACTATGGCTACACCTTC.

The V call is TRBV19, the J call TRBJ2-7; tentatively, D is TRBD2 (5 bases). In germline, CDR1 is LNHDA, CDR2 SQIVND (reference sequence). The V gene lost 1 base and the J gene lost 0 bases, with 7 bases spanning the gap. CDR3 length: 14 residues. The CDR3 sequence: CASSIVEGSYEQYF. The CDR3 DNA is TGTGCCAGTAGTATAGTAGAGGGCTCCTACGAGCAGTACTTC.

This clone was observed a handful of times. The chain links TRBV2 to TRBJ2-7; 7 nucleotides match TRBD1. The J segment lost 2 bases and the V segment lost 5 bases, leaving 3 bases of the junction unmatched. CDR1 and CDR2 from the germline V gene are SNHLY and FYNNEI. The CDR3 has 13 amino acids. CDR3 sequence: CASSPGQTYEQYF. CDR3 nucleotide sequence: TGTGCCAGCAGTCCGGGACAGACCTACGAGCAGTACTTC.

V gene TRBV7-9 combines with J gene TRBJ2-3; 15 nucleotides match TRBD2. The ends lost 5 bases at V and 3 bases at J; junction bases unmatched: 3. This CDR3 is built from 16 residues. Germline CDR1 reads SEHNR; CDR2 reads FQNEAQ (reference sequence). The CDR3 spells CASSLGLAGGTDTQYF. In DNA, the CDR3 is TGTGCCAGCAGCCTGGGACTAGCGGGAGGAACAGATACGCAGTATTTT. Supplemented by reference TRBV7-9 and TRBJ2-3, the full variable domain reads DTGVSQNPRHKITKRGQNVTFRCDPISEHNRLYWYRQTLGQGPEFLTYFQNEAQLEKSRLLSDRFSAERPKGSFSTLEIQRTEQGDSAMYLCASSLGLAGGTDTQYFGPGTRLTVL.

The chain joins TRBV7-2 to TRBJ2-7; 10 nucleotides match TRBD2. The CDR3 covers 18 residues. Germline assignment: CDR1 SGHTA and CDR2 FQGNSA. Trimming took 1 base from V and 3 from J; bases not matched to a gene: 12. The CDR3: CASSLEYERAGGLYEQYF. CDR3 bases: TGTGCCAGCAGCTTAGAATACGAGCGAGCGGGAGGGCTCTACGAGCAGTACTTC.

V and J are TRBV19 and TRBJ1-1, with a weak D call TRBD1 (6 bases). This CDR3 is built from 14 residues. Per germline, CDR1 LNHDA and CDR2 SQIVND (reference sequence). The V end was cut by 1 base, the J end by 6 bases, with 12 bases between. The DNA for the CDR3 is TGTGCCAGTAGTATAGGGACAGCGGGGGCTGAAGCTTTCTTT. It encodes CASSIGTAGAEAFF.

J is TRBJ2-1 and V is TRBV7-2; a weak D match, TRBD2 (5 bases). The CDR3 is 12 amino acids. Germline-derived CDR1 and CDR2 are SGHTA and FQGNSA. The V and J ends lost 5 bases and 11 bases respectively, with 13 bases between them. DNA for the CDR3: TGTGCCAGCAGCCTCAGCGGTAACAAGCAGTTCTTC. Encoded protein: CASSLSGNKQFF.

For the CDR3, the DNA is TGTGCCAGCAGCTTCACGGGACAGGGTTTTACAGATACGCAGTATTTT. Amino acids: CASSFTGQGFTDTQYF. The rearrangement uses TRBV7-6 and TRBJ2-3; 9 nucleotides agree with TRBD1. The J segment lost 3 bases and the V segment lost 3 bases, leaving 7 bases of the junction unmatched. Germline CDR1 reads SGHVS; CDR2 reads FNYEAQ. The CDR3 is 16 residues long.

The chain has TRBV10-1 and TRBJ2-1; no clear D. CDR3 length equals 15 residues. Germline V gene lookup returns CDR1 WNHNN and CDR2 SYGVQD (reference sequence). Trimming left V 2 bases short and J 0 bases short, with 8 bases between. The CDR3 here is CASSEQRSSYNEQFF. The DNA of the CDR3 is TGCGCCAGCAGTGAGCAGAGGAGCTCCTACAATGAGCAGTTCTTC.

This clone has just one count. The chain recombines TRBV10-1 with TRBJ1-2; D perhaps matches TRBD1 (5 bases). CDR1 WNHNN and CDR2 SYGVQD come from the germline V gene (reference sequence). Deletions cut 3 bases from V and 7 bases from J, with 6 bases between. This CDR3 comprises 11 residues. The chain's CDR3 is CASSDQGGYTF. DNA for the CDR3: TGCGCCAGCAGTGACCAGGGTGGCTACACCTTC.

This chain links TRBV6-5 with TRBJ1-1, with 10 bases identical to TRBD1. CDR3 length: 14 residues. Trimming removed 6 bases from V and 1 base from J; junction bases left unmatched: 2. CDR1 and CDR2 from the germline V gene are MNHEY and SVGAGI. The CDR3 loop is CASRGDRGNTEAFF. In DNA, the CDR3 is TGTGCCAGCAGAGGGGACAGGGGGAACACTGAAGCTTTCTTT.

The chain employs TRBV6-5 and TRBJ1-2, with a possible D match to TRBD1 (5 bases). Germline V gene data show CDR1 as MNHEY and CDR2 as SVGAGI. Trimming pared 6 bases from V and 6 bases from J, leaving 11 bases between. The CDR3 runs 12 residues. The CDR3 nucleotides read TGTGCCAGCAGGACAAGGGGCGATGGCTACACCTTC. Translating it yields CASRTRGDGYTF.

This clone was seen once. The V gene is TRBV10-1, the J gene TRBJ2-7, with 10 bases aligning to TRBD2. Germline trimming cut 1 base from V and 1 base from J; bases unmatched to any gene: 10. Per germline, CDR1 WNHNN and CDR2 SYGVQD (reference sequence). The CDR3 runs to 18 residues. CDR3 bases: TGCGCCAGCAGTGAGTTGCCTAGCGGGAGATTAGGTTCCTACGAGCAGTACTTC. Translating it yields CASSELPSGRLGSYEQYF.

The rearrangement uses TRBV28 and TRBJ1-1, with 7 positions matching TRBD1. The CDR3 is 12 residues long. V dropped 5 bases and J dropped 4; count of bases not matched to a gene: 1. The germline gives CDR1 MDHEN, CDR2 SYDVKM. CDR3: CASSPGGTEAFF. The DNA for the CDR3 is TGTGCCAGCAGTCCAGGGGGCACTGAAGCTTTCTTT.